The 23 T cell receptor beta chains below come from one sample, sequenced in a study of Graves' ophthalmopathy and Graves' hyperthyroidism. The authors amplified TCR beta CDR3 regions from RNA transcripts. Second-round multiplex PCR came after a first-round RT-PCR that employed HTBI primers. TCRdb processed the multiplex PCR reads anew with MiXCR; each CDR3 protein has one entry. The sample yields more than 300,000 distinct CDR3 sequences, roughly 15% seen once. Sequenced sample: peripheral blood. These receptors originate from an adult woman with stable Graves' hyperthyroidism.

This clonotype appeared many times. The CDR3 region has the DNA TGTGCCAGCAGCCCTTACGGACAGGGACCTTCGTACTTC. Translation: CASSPYGQGPSYF. The J gene is TRBJ2-7, the V gene TRBV9, with 8 positions matching TRBD1. J gave up 12 bases and V 4 bases, and 12 bases lay outside the gene matches. The CDR3 covers 13 residues. The V gene's germline CDR1 is SGDLS and CDR2 YYNGEE.

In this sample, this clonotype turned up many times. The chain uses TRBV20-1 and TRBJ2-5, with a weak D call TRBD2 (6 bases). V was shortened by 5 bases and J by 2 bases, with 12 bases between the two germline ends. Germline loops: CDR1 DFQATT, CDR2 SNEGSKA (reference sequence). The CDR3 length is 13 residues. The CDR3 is CSAVLARQETQYF. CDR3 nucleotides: TGCAGTGCTGTTCTAGCGCGACAAGAGACCCAGTACTTC.

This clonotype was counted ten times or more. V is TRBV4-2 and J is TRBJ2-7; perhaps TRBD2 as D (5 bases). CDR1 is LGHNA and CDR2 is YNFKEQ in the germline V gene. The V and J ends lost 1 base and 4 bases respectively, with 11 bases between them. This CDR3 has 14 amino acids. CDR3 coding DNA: TGTGCCAGCAGCCAAGCCGGCGGACTGTACGAGCAGTACTTC. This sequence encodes CASSQAGGLYEQYF.

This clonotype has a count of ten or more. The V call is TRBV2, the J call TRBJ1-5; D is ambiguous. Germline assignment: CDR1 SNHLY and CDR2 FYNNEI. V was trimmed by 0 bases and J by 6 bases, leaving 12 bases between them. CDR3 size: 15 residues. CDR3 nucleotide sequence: TGTGCCAGCAGTGAAGCGGACCGGGTTGGTCAGCCCCAGCATTTT. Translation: CASSEADRVGQPQHF.

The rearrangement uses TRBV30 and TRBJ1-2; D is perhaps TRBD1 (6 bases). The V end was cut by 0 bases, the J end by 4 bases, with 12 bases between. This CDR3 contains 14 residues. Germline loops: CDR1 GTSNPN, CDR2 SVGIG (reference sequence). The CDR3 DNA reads TGTGCCTGGAGTGTACAGGGTCTTCGCTATGGCTACACCTTC. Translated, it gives CAWSVQGLRYGYTF.

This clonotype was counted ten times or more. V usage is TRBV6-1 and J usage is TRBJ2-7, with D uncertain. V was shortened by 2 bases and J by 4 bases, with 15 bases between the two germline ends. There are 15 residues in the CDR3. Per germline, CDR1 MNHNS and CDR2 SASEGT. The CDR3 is CASSELQPDVYEQYF. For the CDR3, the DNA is TGTGCCAGCAGTGAATTACAGCCGGACGTTTACGAGCAGTACTTC.

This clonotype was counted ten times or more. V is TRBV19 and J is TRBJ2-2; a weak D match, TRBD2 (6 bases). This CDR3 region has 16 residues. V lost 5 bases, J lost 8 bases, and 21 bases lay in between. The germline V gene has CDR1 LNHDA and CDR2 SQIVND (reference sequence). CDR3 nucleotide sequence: TGTGCCAGTAGTCCTCGTGGCCGGGCGGGACCAGGGGAGCTGTTTTTT. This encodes CASSPRGRAGPGELFF.

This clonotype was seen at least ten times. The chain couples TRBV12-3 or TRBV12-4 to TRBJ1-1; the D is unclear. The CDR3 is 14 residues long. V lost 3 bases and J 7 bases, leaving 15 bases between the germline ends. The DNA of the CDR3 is TGTGCCAGCAGTTTGGGTGTATGGGCCTTTGAAGCTTTCTTT. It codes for CASSLGVWAFEAFF.

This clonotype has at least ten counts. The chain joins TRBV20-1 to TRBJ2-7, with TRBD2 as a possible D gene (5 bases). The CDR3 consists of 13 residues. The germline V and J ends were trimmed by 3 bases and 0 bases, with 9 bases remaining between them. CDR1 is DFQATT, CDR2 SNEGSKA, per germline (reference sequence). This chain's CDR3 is CSASPSFSYEQYF. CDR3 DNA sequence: TGCAGTGCTAGTCCTAGCTTCTCCTACGAGCAGTACTTC.

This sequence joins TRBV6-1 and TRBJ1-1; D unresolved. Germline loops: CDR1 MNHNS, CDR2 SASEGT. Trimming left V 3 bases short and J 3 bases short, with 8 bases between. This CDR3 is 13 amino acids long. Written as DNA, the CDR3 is TGTGCCAGCAGTGAGGTAGAGGACACTGAAGCTTTCTTT. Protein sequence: CASSEVEDTEAFF.

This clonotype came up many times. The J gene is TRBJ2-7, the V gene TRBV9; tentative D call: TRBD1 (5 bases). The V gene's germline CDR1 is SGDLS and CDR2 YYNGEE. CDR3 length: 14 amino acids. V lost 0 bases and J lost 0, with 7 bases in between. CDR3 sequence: CASSVGTYSYEQYF. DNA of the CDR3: TGTGCCAGCAGCGTAGGGACATACTCCTACGAGCAGTACTTC.

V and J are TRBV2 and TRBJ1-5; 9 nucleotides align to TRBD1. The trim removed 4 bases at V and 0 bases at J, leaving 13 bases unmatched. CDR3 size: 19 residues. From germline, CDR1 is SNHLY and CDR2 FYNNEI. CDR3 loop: CASSAEPGQGTISNQPQHF. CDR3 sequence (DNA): TGTGCCAGCAGTGCAGAGCCGGGACAGGGTACGATTAGCAATCAGCCCCAGCATTTT. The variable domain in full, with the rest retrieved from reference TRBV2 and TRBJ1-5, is EPEVTQTPSHQVTQMGQEVILRCVPISNHLYFYWYRQILGQKVEFLVSFYNNEISEKSEIFDDQFSVERPDGSNFTLKIRSTKLEDSAMYFCASSAEPGQGTISNQPQHFGDGTRLSIL.

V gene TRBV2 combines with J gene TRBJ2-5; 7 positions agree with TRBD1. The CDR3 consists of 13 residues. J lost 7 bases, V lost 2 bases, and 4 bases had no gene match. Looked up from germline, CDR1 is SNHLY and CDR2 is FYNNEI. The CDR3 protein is CASSEQGDGTQYF. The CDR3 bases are TGTGCCAGCAGTGAACAGGGGGACGGGACCCAGTACTTC.

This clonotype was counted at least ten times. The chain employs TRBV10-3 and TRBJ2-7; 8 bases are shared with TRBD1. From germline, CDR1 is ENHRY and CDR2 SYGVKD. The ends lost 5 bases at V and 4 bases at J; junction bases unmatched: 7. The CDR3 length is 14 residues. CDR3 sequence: CAISHTGGTYEQYF. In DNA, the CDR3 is TGTGCCATCAGTCACACAGGGGGTACTTACGAGCAGTACTTC.

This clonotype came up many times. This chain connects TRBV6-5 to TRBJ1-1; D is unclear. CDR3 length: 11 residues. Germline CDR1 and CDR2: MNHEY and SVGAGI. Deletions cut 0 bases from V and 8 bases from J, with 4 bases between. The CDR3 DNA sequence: TGTGCCAGCAGTTACTCTGGAGAAGCTTTCTTT. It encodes CASSYSGEAFF.

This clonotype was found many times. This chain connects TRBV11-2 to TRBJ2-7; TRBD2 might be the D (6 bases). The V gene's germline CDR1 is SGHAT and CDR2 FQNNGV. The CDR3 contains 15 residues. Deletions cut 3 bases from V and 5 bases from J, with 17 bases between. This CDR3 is CASSFTGGKSNEQYF. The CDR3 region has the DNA TGTGCCAGCAGCTTTACCGGAGGGAAGAGTAACGAGCAGTACTTC. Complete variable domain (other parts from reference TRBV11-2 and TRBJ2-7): EAGVAQSPRYKIIEKRQSVAFWCNPISGHATLYWYQQILGQGPKLLIQFQNNGVVDDSQLPKDRFSAERLKGVDSTLKIQPAKLEDSAVYLCASSFTGGKSNEQYFGPGTRLTVT.

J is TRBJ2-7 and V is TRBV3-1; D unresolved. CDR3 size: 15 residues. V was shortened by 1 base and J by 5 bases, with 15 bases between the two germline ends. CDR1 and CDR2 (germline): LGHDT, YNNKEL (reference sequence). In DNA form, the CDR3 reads TGTGCCAGCAGCCAAGCGGGCCCGATGGCGGACGAGCAGTACTTC. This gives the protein CASSQAGPMADEQYF.

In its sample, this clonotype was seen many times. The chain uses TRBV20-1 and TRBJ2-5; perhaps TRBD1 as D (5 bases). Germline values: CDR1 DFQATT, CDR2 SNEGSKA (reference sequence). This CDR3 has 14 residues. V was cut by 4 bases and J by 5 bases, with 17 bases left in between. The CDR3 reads CSAMGQAPRETQYF. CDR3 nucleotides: TGCAGTGCTATGGGGCAGGCCCCAAGGGAGACCCAGTACTTC.

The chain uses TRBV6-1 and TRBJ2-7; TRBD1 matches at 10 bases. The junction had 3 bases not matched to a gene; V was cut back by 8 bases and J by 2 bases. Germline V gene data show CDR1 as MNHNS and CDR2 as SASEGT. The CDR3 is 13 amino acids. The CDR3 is CASWDRGPYEQYF. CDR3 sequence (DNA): TGTGCCAGCTGGGACAGGGGCCCCTACGAGCAGTACTTC.

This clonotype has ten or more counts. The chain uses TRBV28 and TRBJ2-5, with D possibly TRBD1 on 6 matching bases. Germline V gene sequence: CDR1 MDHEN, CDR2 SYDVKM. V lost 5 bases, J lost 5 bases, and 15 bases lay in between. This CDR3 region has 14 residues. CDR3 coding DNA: TGTGCCAGCAGTCGTAAACAGGGACGGGAGACCCAGTACTTC. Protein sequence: CASSRKQGRETQYF.

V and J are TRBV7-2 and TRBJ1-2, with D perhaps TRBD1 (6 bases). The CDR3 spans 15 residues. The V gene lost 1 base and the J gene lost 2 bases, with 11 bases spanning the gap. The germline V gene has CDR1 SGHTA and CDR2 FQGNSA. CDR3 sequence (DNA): TGTGCCAGCAGCTTAGGCCCGGGGACAAACTATGGCTACACCTTC. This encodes CASSLGPGTNYGYTF.

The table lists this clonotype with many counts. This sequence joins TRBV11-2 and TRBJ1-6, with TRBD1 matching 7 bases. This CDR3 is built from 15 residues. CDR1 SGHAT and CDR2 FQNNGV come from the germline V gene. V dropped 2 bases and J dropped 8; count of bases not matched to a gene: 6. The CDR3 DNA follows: TGTGCCAGCAGCTTACTCCGGGACAGTGATTCACCCCTCCACTTT. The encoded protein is CASSLLRDSDSPLHF.

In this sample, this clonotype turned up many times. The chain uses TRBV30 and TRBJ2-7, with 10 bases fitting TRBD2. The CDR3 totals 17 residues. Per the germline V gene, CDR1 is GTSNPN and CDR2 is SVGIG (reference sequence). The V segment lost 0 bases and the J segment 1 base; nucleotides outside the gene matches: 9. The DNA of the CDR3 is TGTGCCTGGAGTGTCCATGGACTAGCGGACAAATCCTACGAGCAGTACTTC. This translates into CAWSVHGLADKSYEQYF.